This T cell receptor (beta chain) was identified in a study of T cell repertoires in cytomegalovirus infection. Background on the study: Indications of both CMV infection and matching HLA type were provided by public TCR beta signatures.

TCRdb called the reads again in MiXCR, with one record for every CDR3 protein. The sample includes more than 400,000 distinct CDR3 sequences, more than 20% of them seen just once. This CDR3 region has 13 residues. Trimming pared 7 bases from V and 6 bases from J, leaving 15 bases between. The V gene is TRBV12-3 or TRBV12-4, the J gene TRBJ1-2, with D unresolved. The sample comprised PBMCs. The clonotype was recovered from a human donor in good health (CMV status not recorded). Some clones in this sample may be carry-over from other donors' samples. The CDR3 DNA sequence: TGTGCCAGCACCTTTAGCCGGATACATGGCTACACCTTC. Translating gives CASTFSRIHGYTF.